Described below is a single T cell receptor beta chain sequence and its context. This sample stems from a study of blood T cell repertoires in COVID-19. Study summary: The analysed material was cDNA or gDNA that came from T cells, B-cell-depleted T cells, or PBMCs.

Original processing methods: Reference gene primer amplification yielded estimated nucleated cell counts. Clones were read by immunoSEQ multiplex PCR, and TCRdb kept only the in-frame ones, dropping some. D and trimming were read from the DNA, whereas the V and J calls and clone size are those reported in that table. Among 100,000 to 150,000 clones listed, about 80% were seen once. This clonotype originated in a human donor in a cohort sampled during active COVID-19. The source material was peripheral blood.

CDR3 in DNA: TGTGCCAGCAGGCCTACTAGCGGGGTAGCCTACGAGCAGTACTTC. Its translation: CASRPTSGVAYEQYF. J is TRBJ2-7 and V is TRBV28; 10 bases align to TRBD2. The CDR3 has 15 amino acids. The junction had 7 bases not matched to a gene; V was cut back by 6 bases and J by 2 bases. Germline CDR1 MDHEN, CDR2 SYDVKM.